The rows below give T cell receptor beta chains drawn from one sample of a study of shared clonotypes between healthy human individuals. The data were produced by immunoSEQ multiplex PCR, yet TCRdb's version contains in-frame clones alone and is incomplete. This table holds millions of clones, around nine tenths found once. The sample comprised naive CD4+ T cells sorted from blood. The receptor source for this set is a man younger than 35 in good health. Both conserved end residues are part of each CDR3. A D gene is named only where the DNA matches it firmly. The listing skips clone size in some rows; elsewhere it reads once, few, many or a size class.

d_call,j_call,clone_size,v_call,cdr3_nt,cdr3_aa
TRBD1,TRBJ2-2,NA,TRBV2,TGTGCCAGCAGTAAGACAGGGGATGGGTTGGGCACCGGGGAGCTGTTTTTT,CASSKTGDGLGTGELFF
TRBD2,TRBJ2-1,NA,TRBV7-2,TGTGCCAGCAGCTTAGGTCCTAGCGGGAGCAATGAGCAGTTCTTC,CASSLGPSGSNEQFF
NA,TRBJ1-6,NA,TRBV6-1,TGTGCCAGCGTTGATACCGGGAGCTCACCCCTCCACTTT,CASVDTGSSPLHF
NA,TRBJ1-4,NA,TRBV4-1,TGCGCCAGCAGAATAAGCCGGGACCTTAATGAAAAACTGTTTTTT,CASRISRDLNEKLFF
TRBD1,TRBJ1-4,NA,TRBV2,TGTGCCAGCAGGGGACAGATTGAAAAACTGTTTTTT,CASRGQIEKLFF
NA,TRBJ2-2,NA,TRBV7-9,TGTGCCAGCAGCTTAGGAGCGGTCCCCGGGGAGCTGTTTTTT,CASSLGAVPGELFF
NA,TRBJ2-1,NA,TRBV6-1,TGTGCCAGTGTTACAGGCAGCTCCTACAATGAGCAGTTCTTC,CASVTGSSYNEQFF
TRBD1,TRBJ1-1,few,TRBV6-5,TGTGCCAGCAGTTACTCGGACAGGGGGAACACTGAAGCTTTCTTT,CASSYSDRGNTEAFF
NA,TRBJ2-1,NA,TRBV6-5,TGTGCCAGCAGTTACTTCGCCGGAAGCTCCTACAATGAGCAGTTCTTC,CASSYFAGSSYNEQFF
TRBD1,TRBJ2-7,NA,TRBV7-6,TGTGCCAGCAGCTCCTTTGGGACAGGGGTTTACGAGCAGTACTTC,CASSSFGTGVYEQYF
NA,TRBJ2-7,NA,TRBV2,TGTGCCAGCACCGGGCAGGCTTACGAGCAGTACTTC,CASTGQAYEQYF
NA,TRBJ2-7,NA,TRBV15,TGTGCCACCAGCAGAGACAGTTCCTACGAGCAGTACTTC,CATSRDSSYEQYF
TRBD1,TRBJ2-3,NA,TRBV30,TGTGCCTGGAAAGACAAGGGGGCCGGCACAGATACGCAGTATTTT,CAWKDKGAGTDTQYF
NA,TRBJ1-2,NA,TRBV5-1,TGCGCCAGCAGCTTTGAAGGACGGTTAGGGAATGGCTACACCTTC,CASSFEGRLGNGYTF
TRBD1,TRBJ2-7,NA,TRBV6-5,TGTGCCAGCAGTCCCCGACAGGGGACGTCCTACGAGCAGTACTTC,CASSPRQGTSYEQYF
NA,TRBJ1-2,NA,TRBV18,TGTGCCAGCTCACCCACAGGGACCTCCTATGGCTACACCTTC,CASSPTGTSYGYTF
NA,TRBJ1-6,once,TRBV10-1,TGCGCCAGCAGTGACCAGAAAATTAATTCACCCCTCCACTTT,CASSDQKINSPLHF
NA,TRBJ2-1,NA,TRBV4-3,TGCGCCAGCAGCCAGGCGGGAACGAGCTCCTACAATGAGCAGTTCTTC,CASSQAGTSSYNEQFF
TRBD2,TRBJ2-3,NA,TRBV29-1,TGCAGCGTTGGACTGGGGGGGACAGATACGCAGTATTTT,CSVGLGGTDTQYF
TRBD1,TRBJ2-2,NA,TRBV6-1,TGTGCCAGCAGGCGGGACAGGGATGCCGGGGAGCTGTTTTTT,CASRRDRDAGELFF
TRBD1,TRBJ2-5,once,TRBV7-7,TGTGCTAGCAGGCCACAGGGGCAAGAGACCCAGTACTTC,CASRPQGQETQYF
NA,TRBJ2-7,NA,TRBV15,TGTGCCACCAGCAGAGATCTAGGCACCAACTCCTACGAGCAGTACTTC,CATSRDLGTNSYEQYF
TRBD2,TRBJ2-3,NA,TRBV5-1,TGCGCCAGCCAGCTAGCGGGAGCGGATACGCAGTATTTT,CASQLAGADTQYF
NA,TRBJ2-1,NA,TRBV5-3,TGTGCCAGAAGCTCTAAAACGGGGTTATGGGTCTTC,CARSSKTGLWVF
TRBD2,TRBJ2-5,NA,TRBV7-3,TGTGCCAGCAGCTTAACCCCCAGCGGGGGCGGTCTAGAGACCCAGTACTTC,CASSLTPSGGGLETQYF
NA,TRBJ2-7,NA,TRBV14,TGTGCCAGCAGCCAAAGCCCCCCTAGGGACGAGCAGTACTTC,CASSQSPPRDEQYF
NA,TRBJ2-7,NA,TRBV5-1,TGCGCCAGCAGGGATTCGACAACTGGGGACGAGCAGTACTTC,CASRDSTTGDEQYF
NA,TRBJ1-5,NA,TRBV7-2,TGTGCCAGCAGCTTAGTCGATGATCAGCCCCAGCATTTT,CASSLVDDQPQHF
NA,TRBJ1-5,NA,TRBV18,TGTGCCAGCTCACCAATAGGGGAGGGGGCCCAGCATTTT,CASSPIGEGAQHF
TRBD1,TRBJ1-5,NA,TRBV15,TGTGCCACCAGCAGAAACAGGGGCGGTAGCAATCAGCCCCAGCATTTT,CATSRNRGGSNQPQHF
NA,TRBJ2-1,NA,TRBV5-4,TGTGCCAGCAGCCCCCCTACAGGGGAGCAGTTCTTC,CASSPPTGEQFF
TRBD1,TRBJ2-7,NA,TRBV6-5,TGTGCCAGCAGATGGGACAGGGACGCCTACGAGCAGTACTTC,CASRWDRDAYEQYF
NA,TRBJ2-1,NA,TRBV13,TGTGCCAGCAGCTTAGGTCGCCCTAACAATGAGCAGTTCTTC,CASSLGRPNNEQFF
NA,TRBJ2-2,NA,TRBV6-6,TGTGCCAGCAGTAGGGGGTCGGGGAACACCGGGGAGCTGTTTTTT,CASSRGSGNTGELFF
TRBD2,TRBJ2-3,NA,TRBV6-5,TGTGCCAGCAGTTACATAGCGGGCGGTGATACGCAGTATTTT,CASSYIAGGDTQYF
NA,TRBJ1-2,NA,TRBV10-2,TGCGCCAGCACCGATGCGGACAACTATGGCTACACCTTC,CASTDADNYGYTF